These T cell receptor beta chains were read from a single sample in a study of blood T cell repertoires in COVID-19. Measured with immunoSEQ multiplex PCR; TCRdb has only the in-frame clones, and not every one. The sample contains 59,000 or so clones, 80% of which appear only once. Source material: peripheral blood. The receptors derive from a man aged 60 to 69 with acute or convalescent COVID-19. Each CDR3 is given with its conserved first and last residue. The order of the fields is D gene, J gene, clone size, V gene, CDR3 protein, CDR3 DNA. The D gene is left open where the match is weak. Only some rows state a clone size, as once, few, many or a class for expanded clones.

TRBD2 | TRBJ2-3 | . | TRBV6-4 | CASSASGGGTDTQYF | TGTGCCAGCAGCGCTAGCGGGGGGGGCACAGATACGCAGTATTTT
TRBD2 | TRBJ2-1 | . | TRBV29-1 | CSLSRGTSGYNEQFF | TGCAGCCTGAGTAGGGGGACTAGCGGGTACAATGAGCAGTTCTTC
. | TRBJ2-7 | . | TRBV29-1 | CSVGTGPYEQYF | TGCAGCGTTGGCACAGGGCCTTACGAGCAGTACTTC
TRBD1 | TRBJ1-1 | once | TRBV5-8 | CASSFIQGAEAFF | TGTGCCAGCAGCTTCATACAGGGGGCAGAAGCTTTCTTT
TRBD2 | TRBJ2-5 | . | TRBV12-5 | CASGLGRGGQKTQYF | TGTGCTAGTGGTTTGGGGCGGGGGGGCCAGAAGACCCAGTACTTC
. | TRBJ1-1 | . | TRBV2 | CASSSSLNTEAFF | TGTGCCAGCTCCTCTAGTCTGAACACTGAAGCTTTCTTT
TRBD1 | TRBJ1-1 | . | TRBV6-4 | CASSKDRARNTEAFF | TGTGCCAGCAGTAAGGACAGGGCTAGGAACACTGAAGCTTTCTTT
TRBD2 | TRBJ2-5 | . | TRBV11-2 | CASSFAPGLAGKETQYF | TGTGCCAGCAGTTTCGCCCCTGGACTAGCGGGGAAAGAGACCCAGTACTTC
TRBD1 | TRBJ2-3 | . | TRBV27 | CASSSPGQGAGTQYF | TGTGCCAGCAGTTCTCCGGGACAGGGGGCCGGTACGCAGTATTTT
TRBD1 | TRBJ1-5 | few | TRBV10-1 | CASSESPGQDEGDQPQHF | TGCGCCAGCAGTGAGTCACCTGGACAGGATGAGGGCGATCAGCCCCAGCATTTT
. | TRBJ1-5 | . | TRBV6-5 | CATRPGWYNQPQHF | TGTGCCACCCGACCGGGGTGGTACAATCAGCCCCAGCATTTT
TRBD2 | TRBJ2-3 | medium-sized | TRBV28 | CASRPPLSGGSDTQYF | TGTGCCAGCAGACCCCCACTGAGCGGGGGGTCAGATACGCAGTATTTT
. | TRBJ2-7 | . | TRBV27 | CASSLWAEPYEQYF | TGTGCCAGCAGTTTATGGGCAGAGCCCTACGAGCAGTACTTC
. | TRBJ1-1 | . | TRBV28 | CASSERILGAFF | TGTGCCAGCAGTGAGCGGATCCTAGGGGCTTTCTTT
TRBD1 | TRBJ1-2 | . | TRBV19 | CASSMSFFTGTEIYGYTF | TGTGCCAGTAGTATGTCCTTCTTTACCGGGACAGAAATCTATGGCTACACCTTC
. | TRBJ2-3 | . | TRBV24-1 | CATSDAADSTDTQYF | TGTGCCACCAGTGATGCAGCGGATAGCACAGATACGCAGTATTTT
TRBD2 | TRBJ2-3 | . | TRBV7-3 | CASSLRRGGTDTQYF | TGTGCCAGCAGCTTGAGGCGGGGGGGCACAGATACGCAGTATTTT
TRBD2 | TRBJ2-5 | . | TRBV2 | CASRTSGIYTETQYF | TGTGCCAGCAGGACTAGCGGGATTTATACGGAGACCCAGTACTTC
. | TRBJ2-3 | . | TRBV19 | CASTPGWSTDTQYF | TGTGCCAGTACCCCCGGTTGGAGCACAGATACGCAGTATTTT
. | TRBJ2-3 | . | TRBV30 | CAWSASSDTQYF | TGTGCCTGGAGTGCCTCCTCGGATACGCAGTATTTT
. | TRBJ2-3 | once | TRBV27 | CASSLWRTDTQYF | TGTGCCAGCAGTTTATGGCGCACAGATACGCAGTATTTT
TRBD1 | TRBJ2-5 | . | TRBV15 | CATSRDLSSDRVDETQYF | TGTGCCACCAGCAGAGATTTGAGTAGCGACAGGGTTGATGAGACCCAGTACTTC
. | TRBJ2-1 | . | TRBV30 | CAWGRESSYNEQFF | TGTGCCTGGGGAAGGGAGAGCTCCTACAATGAGCAGTTCTTC
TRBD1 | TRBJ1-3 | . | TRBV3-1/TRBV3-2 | CASIGDSTGNTIYF | TGTGCCAGCATAGGGGACAGTACAGGAAACACCATATATTTT
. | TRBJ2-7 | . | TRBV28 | CASSADTLSYEQYF | TGTGCCAGCAGCGCTGACACGCTCTCCTACGAGCAGTACTTC
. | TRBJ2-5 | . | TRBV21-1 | CASSKRENSETQETQYF | TGTGCCAGCAGCAAAAGGGAGAACAGTGAGACCCAAGAGACCCAGTACTTC
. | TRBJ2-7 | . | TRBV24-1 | CATPPLVGHEQYF | TGTGCCACCCCCCCACTGGTGGGCCACGAGCAGTACTTC
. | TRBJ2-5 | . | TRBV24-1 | CATSDSETQYF | TGTGCCACCAGTGATAGCGAGACCCAGTACTTC
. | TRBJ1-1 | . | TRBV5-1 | CASSLQNTEAFF | TGCGCCAGCAGCTTGCAGAACACTGAAGCTTTCTTT
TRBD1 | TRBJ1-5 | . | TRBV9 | CASSRGGQGGNQPQHF | TGTGCCAGCAGCAGGGGGGGACAGGGTGGCAATCAGCCCCAGCATTTT
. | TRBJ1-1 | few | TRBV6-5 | CASSYSGRGNTEAFF | TGTGCCAGCAGTTACTCGGGCCGGGGGAACACTGAAGCTTTCTTT
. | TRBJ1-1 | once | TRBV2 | CASSDPREAFF | TGTGCCAGCAGTGATCCCAGAGAAGCTTTCTTT
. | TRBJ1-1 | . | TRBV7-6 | CASSLAAASREAFF | TGTGCCAGCAGCTTAGCCGCAGCTAGTAGGGAAGCTTTCTTT
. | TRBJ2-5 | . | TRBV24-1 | CATSDPRTPGVETQYF | TGTGCCACCAGTGACCCGCGGACCCCGGGGGTAGAGACCCAGTACTTC
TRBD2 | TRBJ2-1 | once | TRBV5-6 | CASSLGTSRYNEQFF | TGTGCCAGCAGCTTGGGGACTAGCCGGTACAATGAGCAGTTCTTC
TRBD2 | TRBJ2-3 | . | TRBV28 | CASSLERGQVDTQYF | TGTGCCAGCAGTTTGGAGCGGGGGCAGGTAGATACGCAGTATTTT
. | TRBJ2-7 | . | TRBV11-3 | CASSLGGTYEQYF | TGTGCCAGCAGCTTAGGCGGCACCTACGAGCAGTACTTC
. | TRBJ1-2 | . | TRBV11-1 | CASSLEPGGYTF | TGTGCCAGCAGCCTAGAACCGGGGGGCTACACCTTC
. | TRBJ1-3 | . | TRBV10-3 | CAIRADSSGNTIYF | TGTGCCATCAGGGCTGACAGCTCTGGAAACACCATATATTTT
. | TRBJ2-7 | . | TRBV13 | CASSLAATEYEQYF | TGTGCCAGCAGCTTAGCCGCCACGGAGTACGAGCAGTACTTC
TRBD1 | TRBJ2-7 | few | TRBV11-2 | CASSPSTGGYEQYF | TGTGCCAGCAGCCCTTCGACAGGGGGCTACGAGCAGTACTTC
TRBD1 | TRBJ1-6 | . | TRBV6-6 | CASSPPGQGSPLHF | TGTGCCAGCAGTCCGCCTGGACAGGGTTCACCCCTCCACTTT
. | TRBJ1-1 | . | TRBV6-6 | CASSSINTEAFF | TGTGCCAGCAGTTCAATTAACACTGAAGCTTTCTTT
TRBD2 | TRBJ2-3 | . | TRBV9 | CASSVEPGGAGLPDTQYF | TGTGCCAGCAGCGTAGAGCCGGGAGGAGCGGGGTTGCCAGATACGCAGTATTTT
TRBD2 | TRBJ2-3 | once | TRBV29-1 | CSAPASGGTDTQYF | TGCAGCGCTCCCGCTAGCGGGGGCACAGATACGCAGTATTTT
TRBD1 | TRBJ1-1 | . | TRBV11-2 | CASSLDHPGGTEAFF | TGTGCCAGCAGCTTAGACCACCCAGGGGGGACTGAAGCTTTCTTT
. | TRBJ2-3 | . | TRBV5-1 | CASSLAGSTDTQYF | TGCGCCAGCAGCTTGGCGGGGAGCACAGATACGCAGTATTTT
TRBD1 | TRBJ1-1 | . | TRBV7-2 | CASSLDRGRDTEAFF | TGTGCCAGCAGCTTGGACAGGGGACGGGACACTGAAGCTTTCTTT
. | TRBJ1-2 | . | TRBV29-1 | CSVRGNADGYTF | TGCAGCGTTAGGGGAAATGCCGATGGCTACACCTTC
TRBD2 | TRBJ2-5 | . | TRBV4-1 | CASSQVLAEGETQYF | TGCGCCAGCAGCCAAGTACTAGCGGAAGGTGAGACCCAGTACTTC
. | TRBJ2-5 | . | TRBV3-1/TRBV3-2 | CASSLPRGPRETQYF | TGTGCCAGCAGCCTCCCCAGGGGACCGAGGGAGACCCAGTACTTC
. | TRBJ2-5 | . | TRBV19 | CASSIQTKETQYF | TGTGCCAGTAGTATTCAGACTAAAGAGACCCAGTACTTC
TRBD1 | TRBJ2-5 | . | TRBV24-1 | CATSDPDRYQETQYF | TGTGCCACCAGTGATCCGGACAGGTACCAAGAGACCCAGTACTTC